What follows is one T cell receptor (beta chain) and its context. Its specificity is not known. The protocol was immunoSEQ multiplex PCR, while the TCRdb copy is restricted to in-frame clones and leaves out a portion. The sample has about 240,000 clones; roughly 86% are singletons. The data belong to a study of cytomegalovirus exposure and HLA in healthy donors. Broader study findings: Some TCR beta chains (roughly 160 of them) were listed as cytomegalovirus-associated.

The junction had 7 bases not matched to a gene; V was cut back by 6 bases and J by 7 bases. The germline CDR1 and CDR2 sequences are MNHEY and SVGAGI. The CDR3 is made up of 14 amino acids. The chain couples TRBV6-5 to TRBJ1-4; 8 positions match TRBD1. The sequence was obtained from a woman between 25 and 40 years old in good health and CMV-seropositive. Sequenced material: PBMCs. For the CDR3, the DNA is TGTGCCAGCAGCCCCAGGGGGCTGAGTGAAAAACTGTTTTTT. Encoded protein: CASSPRGLSEKLFF.